The 9 T cell receptor beta chains below were found in one sample sequenced in a study of OX40 agonist ivuxolimab in advanced cancers. Repertoires were generated with immunoSEQ multiplex PCR, while TCRdb's copy carries only in-frame clones and drops some. The data hold some 21,000 clones, with approximately 90% observed a single time. This material consisted of CD4+ or CD8+ T cells sorted from blood, taken in a trial of the OX40 agonist ivuxolimab. The receptor source for this set is an adult with an advanced solid tumor such as melanoma, head and neck, liver or kidney cancer.

J is TRBJ2-7 and V is TRBV19; tentatively, D is TRBD2 (6 bases). V was clipped by 5 bases and J by 3 bases, with 14 bases between them. Germline V CDR1 and CDR2: LNHDA, SQIVND (reference sequence). The CDR3 is 14 amino acids. In nucleotides, the CDR3 is TGTGCCAGTAGTGGGGGGTTTGGGAGCTACGAGCAGTACTTC. It encodes CASSGGFGSYEQYF.

The rearrangement uses TRBV11-2 and TRBJ2-1, with 8 nucleotides matching TRBD2. Germline assignment: CDR1 SGHAT and CDR2 FQNNGV. The CDR3 length is 12 residues. J lost 9 bases, V lost 3 bases, and 1 base had no gene match. CDR3 sequence reads: CASSFRGGEQFF. Here the CDR3 DNA reads TGTGCCAGCAGCTTCCGGGGGGGTGAGCAGTTCTTC.

This rearrangement joins TRBV5-6 to TRBJ1-2; D ambiguous. Trimming removed 0 bases from V and 4 bases from J, with 7 bases in between. The length of the CDR3 is 13 residues. Germline V gives CDR1 SGHDT, CDR2 YYEEEE. The CDR3 spells CASSLEASYGYTF. CDR3 coding DNA: TGTGCCAGCAGCTTGGAAGCCAGCTATGGCTACACCTTC.

The rearrangement uses TRBV4-1 and TRBJ1-5, with D unclear. Trimming removed 2 bases from V and 4 bases from J, with 12 bases in between. The V gene's germline CDR1 is MGHRA and CDR2 YSYEKL. The CDR3 spans 15 residues. The CDR3 loop is CASSQYPRVNQPQHF. In nucleotides, the CDR3 is TGCGCCAGCAGCCAATACCCTCGGGTTAATCAGCCCCAGCATTTT.

V is TRBV9 and J is TRBJ1-1; perhaps TRBD1 as D (5 bases). V dropped 5 bases and J dropped 10 bases, with 15 bases sitting between them. In germline, CDR1 is SGDLS, CDR2 YYNGEE. This CDR3 is built from 12 residues. The DNA of the CDR3 is TGTGCCAGCAGAAGTGGCAGGGAGGCAGCTTTCTTT. Translated, it gives CASRSGREAAFF.

The chain couples TRBV7-4 to TRBJ2-7; D is ambiguous. CDR3 length equals 13 residues. Trimming left V 3 bases short and J 3 bases short, with 9 bases between. From germline, CDR1 is SGHVT and CDR2 SQSDAQ. This chain's CDR3 is CASSFTEFYEQYF. DNA for the CDR3: TGTGCCAGCAGCTTTACGGAGTTCTACGAGCAGTACTTC.

This clone was picked up a small number of times. The chain is built from TRBV5-1 and TRBJ2-7; no clear D gene. The germline V gene has CDR1 SGHRS and CDR2 YFSETQ. Between the trimmed V and J ends, which lost 1 base and 2 bases, there was a span of 7 bases. The length of the CDR3 is 13 residues. CDR3 sequence (DNA): TGCGCCAGCAGCTTGCCCATCCCCTACGAGCAGTACTTC. It translates to CASSLPIPYEQYF. Supplemented by reference TRBV5-1 and TRBJ2-7, the full variable domain reads KAGVTQTPRYLIKTRGQQVTLSCSPISGHRSVSWYQQTPGQGLQFLFEYFSETQRNKGNFPGRFSGRQFSNSRSEMNVSTLELGDSALYLCASSLPIPYEQYFGPGTRLTVT.

The V gene is TRBV11-2, the J gene TRBJ2-1; D is possibly TRBD2 (7 bases). The germline gives CDR1 SGHAT, CDR2 FQNNGV. The CDR3 has 15 residues. Trimming removed 3 bases at V and 10 bases at J, with 19 bases between. The CDR3 protein is CASSFSGGPDYEQFF. The CDR3, as DNA: TGTGCCAGCAGCTTTTCGGGGGGCCCCGATTACGAGCAGTTCTTC.

This clone was seen just once. The rearrangement uses TRBV6-5 and TRBJ2-3, with D perhaps being TRBD1 or TRBD2 (5 bases each). The ends were cut back, 3 bases at V and 6 bases at J, with 7 bases in the middle. The CDR3 sequence is 12 residues long. Germline lookup yields CDR1 MNHEY and CDR2 SVGAGI. The CDR3: CASSYGTDTQYF. The CDR3 DNA sequence: TGTGCCAGCAGTTATGGGACCGATACGCAGTATTTT.